The entry below gives a single T cell receptor (beta chain) sequence along with its context. Genomic DNA provided the template from which TCR beta VDJ and CDR3 profiles were obtained. TCRdb redid the calling of the reads with MiXCR, one entry per CDR3 protein. The sample yields approximately 250,000 distinct CDR3 sequences, around 82% seen once. These data are taken from a study of CD8+CD57+ T cells in acquired aplastic anemia. Before being chosen for sequencing, patients had shown CD8+CD57+ cell expansion by flow cytometry. The length of the CDR3 is 14 residues. Germline assignment: CDR1 SGDLS and CDR2 YYNGEE. J lost 3 bases, V lost 4 bases, and 4 bases had no gene match.

The sequencing input was sorted CD4+, CD8+, or CD8+CD57+ T cells (not recorded which) from PBMCs. The source is a human donor with aplastic anemia. The J gene is TRBJ1-1, the V gene TRBV9, with 9 bases aligning to TRBD1. The CDR3 here is CASSLRQGDTEAFF. As DNA, the CDR3 is TGTGCCAGCAGCCTTCGACAGGGGGACACTGAAGCTTTCTTT.